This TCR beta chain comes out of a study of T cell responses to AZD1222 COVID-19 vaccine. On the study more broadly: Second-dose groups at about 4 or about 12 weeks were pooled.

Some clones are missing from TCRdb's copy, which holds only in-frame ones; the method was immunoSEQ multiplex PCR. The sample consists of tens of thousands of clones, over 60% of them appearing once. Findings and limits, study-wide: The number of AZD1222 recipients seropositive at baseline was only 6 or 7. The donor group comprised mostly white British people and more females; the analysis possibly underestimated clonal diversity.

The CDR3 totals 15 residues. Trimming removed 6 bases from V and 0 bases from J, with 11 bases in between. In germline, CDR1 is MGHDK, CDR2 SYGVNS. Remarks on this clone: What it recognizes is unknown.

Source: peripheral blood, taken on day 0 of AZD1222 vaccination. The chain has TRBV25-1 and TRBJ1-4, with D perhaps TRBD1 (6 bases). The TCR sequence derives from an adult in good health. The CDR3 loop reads CASSKGGATNEKLFF. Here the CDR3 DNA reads TGTGCCAGCAGCAAAGGGGGTGCAACTAATGAAAAACTGTTTTTT.